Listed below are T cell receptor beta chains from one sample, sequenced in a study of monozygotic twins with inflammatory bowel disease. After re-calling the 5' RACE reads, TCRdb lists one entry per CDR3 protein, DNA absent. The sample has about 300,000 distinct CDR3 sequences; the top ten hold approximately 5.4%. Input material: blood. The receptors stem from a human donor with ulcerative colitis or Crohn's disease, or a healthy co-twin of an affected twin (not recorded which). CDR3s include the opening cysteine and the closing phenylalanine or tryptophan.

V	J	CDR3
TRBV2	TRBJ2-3	CATSTGVGDTQYF
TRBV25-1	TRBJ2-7	CASSTSLREQYF
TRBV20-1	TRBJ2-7	CSARGDTYEQYF
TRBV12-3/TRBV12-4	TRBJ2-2	CALRAINTGELFF
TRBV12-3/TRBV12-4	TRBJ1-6	CASSLSTGISPLHF
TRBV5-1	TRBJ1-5	CASSLAGGGGNQPQHF
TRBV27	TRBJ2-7	CASSFRGRPEQYF
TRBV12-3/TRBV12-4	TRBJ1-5	CASSTQGANQPQHF
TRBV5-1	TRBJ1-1	CASSLGRREAFF
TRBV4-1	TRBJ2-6	CASSPDSYRVSGANVLTF
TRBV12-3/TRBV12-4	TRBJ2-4	CASSLQGNIQYF
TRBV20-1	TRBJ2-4	CSAALGSVGKNIQYF
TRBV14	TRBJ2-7	CASSQEGAGAYEQYF